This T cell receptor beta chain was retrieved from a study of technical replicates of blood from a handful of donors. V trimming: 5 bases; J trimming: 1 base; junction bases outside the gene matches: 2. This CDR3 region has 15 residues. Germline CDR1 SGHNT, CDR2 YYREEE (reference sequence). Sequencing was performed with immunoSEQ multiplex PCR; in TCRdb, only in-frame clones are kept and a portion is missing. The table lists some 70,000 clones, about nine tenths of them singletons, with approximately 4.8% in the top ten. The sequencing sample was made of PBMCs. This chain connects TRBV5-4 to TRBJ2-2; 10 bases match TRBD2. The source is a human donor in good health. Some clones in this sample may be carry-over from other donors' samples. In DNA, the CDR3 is TGTGCCAGCAGAGTAGCGGGGGGGAACACCGGGGAGCTGTTTTTT. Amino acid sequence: CASRVAGGNTGELFF.